A single sample is the source of the 10 T cell receptor beta chains below, sequenced in a study of OX40 agonist ivuxolimab in advanced cancers. Method: immunoSEQ multiplex PCR; TCRdb's copy keeps in-frame clones and lacks some. The profile shows some 80,000 clones, approximately 91% of them singletons. Sequenced material: CD4+ or CD8+ T cells sorted from blood, taken in a trial of the OX40 agonist ivuxolimab. The receptors were sampled from an adult with an advanced solid tumor such as melanoma, head and neck, liver or kidney cancer.

The J gene is TRBJ2-5, the V gene TRBV5-8; the D is unclear. Trimming removed 0 bases from V and 5 bases from J, with 8 bases in between. The CDR3 extends over 13 amino acids. Germline V gene data show CDR1 as SGHTS and CDR2 as YDEGEE. CDR3: CASSLALVETQYF. The CDR3 nucleotides are TGTGCCAGCAGCTTGGCGTTGGTGGAGACCCAGTACTTC. The whole variable domain, filled in from reference TRBV5-8 and TRBJ2-5, reads EAGVTQSPTHLIKTRGQQATLRCSPISGHTSVYWYQQALGLGLQFLLWYDEGEERNRGNFPPRFSGRQFPNYSSELNVNALELEDSALYLCASSLALVETQYFGPGTRLLVL.

J is TRBJ2-5 and V is TRBV5-6; the match to TRBD1 covers 9 bases. CDR1 is SGHDT and CDR2 is YYEEEE in the germline V gene. Unmatched junction bases numbered 11, after V lost 3 bases and J lost 5 bases. The CDR3 extends over 16 amino acids. As DNA, the CDR3 is TGTGCCAGCAGCTGGGGGACAGGGAATACGGGGGAGACCCAGTACTTC. Translating gives CASSWGTGNTGETQYF.

This sequence joins TRBV15 and TRBJ2-5; D remains unclear. Trimming cost V 0 bases and J 4 bases, with 9 bases left between them. Germline V CDR1 and CDR2: LNHNV, YYDKDF (reference sequence). This CDR3 contains 14 residues. The CDR3 sequence is CATSRDKTRETQYF. CDR3 nucleotides: TGTGCCACCAGCAGAGATAAGACTCGAGAGACCCAGTACTTC.

The rearrangement joins TRBV27 to TRBJ2-1, with 9 bases identical to TRBD2. Germline V gives CDR1 MNHEY, CDR2 SMNVEV (reference sequence). This CDR3 contains 16 residues. V lost 4 bases, J lost 9 bases, and 13 bases stayed unmatched. The CDR3 region is CASSSLGTSRAFEQFF. CDR3 in DNA: TGTGCCAGCAGTTCCCTCGGGACTAGCCGCGCCTTTGAGCAGTTCTTC.

V is TRBV30 and J is TRBJ2-3; D is perhaps TRBD1 (5 bases). The CDR3 extends over 13 amino acids. The V gene lost 2 bases and the J gene lost 1 base, with 7 bases spanning the gap. Germline CDR1 and CDR2: GTSNPN and SVGIG (reference sequence). CDR3 nucleotides: TGTGCCTGGAGTACAGGAGGCACAGATACGCAGTATTTT. Residues: CAWSTGGTDTQYF.

The V gene is TRBV29-1, the J gene TRBJ2-3; D tentatively fits TRBD1 or TRBD2 (6 bases each). Germline CDR1 and CDR2: SQVTM and ANQGSEA. This CDR3 has 12 amino acids. DNA for the CDR3: TGCGCGTGGGGGGCCCGCACAGATACGCAGTATTTT. Its protein is CAWGARTDTQYF.

V is TRBV10-3 and J is TRBJ1-2; a weak D match, TRBD1 (6 bases). Germline CDR1 is ENHRY and CDR2 is SYGVKD. The CDR3 totals 14 residues. Trimming took off 6 bases at V and 8 bases at J, with 19 bases between the two ends. The CDR3 DNA reads TGTGCCATCAGGCCCGTCGGGGGGGCGCAAGGCTACACCTTC. This codes for CAIRPVGGAQGYTF.

For this clone: A junction end diverges from the germline sequence, so it may reflect a read error. The chain combines TRBV5-1 with TRBJ2-7; D may be TRBD1 (6 bases). The CDR3 has 14 residues. Germline V gene lookup returns CDR1 SGHRS and CDR2 YFSETQ. In DNA form, the CDR3 reads TGTGCCAGCAGCTCCAGGGGCTGGTCCTACGAGCAGTACTTC. It is translated as CASSSRGWSYEQYF.

The chain couples TRBV11-2 to TRBJ2-3; TRBD2 might be the D (5 bases). The germline gives CDR1 SGHAT, CDR2 FQNNGV. The CDR3 is 16 residues long. V was cut by 1 base and J by 5 bases, with 16 bases left in between. The CDR3 loop is CASSLGLQKGLDTQYF. CDR3 sequence (DNA): TGTGCCAGCAGCTTAGGACTTCAGAAAGGACTAGATACGCAGTATTTT.

The chain combines TRBV28 with TRBJ1-2; possible D gene TRBD1, 5 bases. Trimming pared 7 bases from V and 3 bases from J, leaving 15 bases between. CDR3 size: 14 residues. Per germline, CDR1 MDHEN and CDR2 SYDVKM. CDR3 sequence (DNA): TGTGCCAGCACCCCTACAGGATATTACTATGGCTACACCTTC. It is translated as CASTPTGYYYGYTF.